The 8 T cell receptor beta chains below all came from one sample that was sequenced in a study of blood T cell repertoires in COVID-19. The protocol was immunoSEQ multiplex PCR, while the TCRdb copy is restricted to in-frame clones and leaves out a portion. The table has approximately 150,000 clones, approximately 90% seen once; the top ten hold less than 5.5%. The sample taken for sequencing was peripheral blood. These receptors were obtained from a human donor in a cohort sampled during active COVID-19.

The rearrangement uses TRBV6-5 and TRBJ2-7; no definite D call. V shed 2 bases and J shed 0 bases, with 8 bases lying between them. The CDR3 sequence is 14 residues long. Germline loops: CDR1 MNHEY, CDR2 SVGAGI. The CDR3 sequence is CASSYTRSSYEQYF. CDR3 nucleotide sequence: TGTGCCAGCAGTTACACCCGCAGCTCCTACGAGCAGTACTTC.

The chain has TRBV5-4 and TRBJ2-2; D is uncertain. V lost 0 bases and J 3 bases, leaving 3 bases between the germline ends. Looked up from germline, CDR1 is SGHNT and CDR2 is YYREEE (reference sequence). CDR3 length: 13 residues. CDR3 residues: CASSLEHTGELFF. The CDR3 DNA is TGTGCCAGCAGCTTGGAGCACACCGGGGAGCTGTTTTTT.

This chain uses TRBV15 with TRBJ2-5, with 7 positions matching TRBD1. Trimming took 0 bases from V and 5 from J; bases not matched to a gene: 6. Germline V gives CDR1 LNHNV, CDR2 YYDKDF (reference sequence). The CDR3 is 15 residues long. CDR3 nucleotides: TGTGCCACCAGCAGAGATTTCACAGGGGAGGAGACCCAGTACTTC. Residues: CATSRDFTGEETQYF.

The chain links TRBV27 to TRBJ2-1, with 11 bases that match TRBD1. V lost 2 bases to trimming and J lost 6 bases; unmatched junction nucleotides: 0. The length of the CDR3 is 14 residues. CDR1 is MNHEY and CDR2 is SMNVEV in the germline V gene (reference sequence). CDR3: CASSLGTGGNEQFF. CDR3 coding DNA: TGTGCCAGCAGTTTAGGGACAGGGGGCAATGAGCAGTTCTTC.

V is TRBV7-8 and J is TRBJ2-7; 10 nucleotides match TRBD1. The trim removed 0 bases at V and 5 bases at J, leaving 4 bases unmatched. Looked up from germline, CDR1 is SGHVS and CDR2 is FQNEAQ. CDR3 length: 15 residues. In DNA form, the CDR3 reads TGTGCCAGCAGCTTAGCCGGGACAGGGGCCGACGAGCAGTACTTC. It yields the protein CASSLAGTGADEQYF.

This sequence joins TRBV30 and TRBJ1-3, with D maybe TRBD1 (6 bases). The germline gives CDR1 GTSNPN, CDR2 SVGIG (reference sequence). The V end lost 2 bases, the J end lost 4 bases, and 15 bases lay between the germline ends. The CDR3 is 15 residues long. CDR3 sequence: CAWSRLGASGNTIYF. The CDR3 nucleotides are TGTGCCTGGAGTAGACTGGGGGCGTCCGGAAACACCATATATTTT.

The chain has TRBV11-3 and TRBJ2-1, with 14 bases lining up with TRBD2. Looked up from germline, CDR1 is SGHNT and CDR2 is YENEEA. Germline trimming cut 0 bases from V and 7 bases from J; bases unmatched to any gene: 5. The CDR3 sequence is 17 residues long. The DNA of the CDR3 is TGTGCCAGCAGCTTAGAGGGGACTAGCGGGAGAAGAAATGAGCAGTTCTTC. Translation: CASSLEGTSGRRNEQFF.

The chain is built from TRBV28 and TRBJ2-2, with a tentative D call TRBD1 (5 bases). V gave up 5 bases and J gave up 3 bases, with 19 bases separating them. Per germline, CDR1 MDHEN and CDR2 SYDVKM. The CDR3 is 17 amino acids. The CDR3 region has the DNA TGTGCCAGCAGTGCCCTGTCGTGGGGCGTTGACACCGGGGAGCTGTTTTTT. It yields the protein CASSALSWGVDTGELFF.